This T cell receptor (beta chain) was profiled in a study of technical replicates of blood from several donors. Here immunoSEQ multiplex PCR was the method, and the copy in TCRdb shows in-frame clones only, minus some. The sample lists some 99,000 clones; around 96% were seen once. Germline-derived CDR1 and CDR2 are LNHNV and YYDKDF (reference sequence). The junction had 16 bases not matched to a gene; V was cut back by 1 base and J by 1 base. CDR3 length: 20 amino acids. The V and J genes are TRBV15 and TRBJ2-3; 8 bases fit TRBD2. Sample: T cells isolated from PBMCs. The TCR originated in a human donor in good health. CDR3 sequence reads: CATSRGGVSGRVAGTDTQYF. In DNA form, the CDR3 reads TGTGCCACCAGCAGAGGGGGGGTAAGCGGGAGAGTGGCGGGCACAGATACGCAGTATTTT.